The 23 T cell receptor beta chains listed next were all sequenced from one sample in a study of cytomegalovirus exposure and HLA in healthy donors. Using immunoSEQ multiplex PCR, the repertoire was profiled, and TCRdb retains in-frame clones only, with some absent. This table holds tens of thousands of clones, around 90% found once. Sequencing input: PBMCs. Receptor source: a woman in her late teens or twenties in good health and CMV-seropositive.

This clone occurred once. This chain links TRBV6-1 with TRBJ2-3; 10 bases fit TRBD1. V dropped 3 bases and J dropped 7; count of bases not matched to a gene: 10. Per the germline V gene, CDR1 is MNHNS and CDR2 is SASEGT. The CDR3 is 16 amino acids. The CDR3 is CASSDDLGQGLHTQYF. DNA for the CDR3: TGTGCCAGCAGTGACGACCTGGGACAGGGGTTACATACGCAGTATTTT.

This clone has only a few counts. The chain recombines TRBV4-3 with TRBJ2-7; D is perhaps TRBD1 (5 bases). The germline CDR1 and CDR2 sequences are LGHNA and YSLEER. The CDR3 is 16 amino acids. V shed 0 bases and J shed 1 base, with 13 bases lying between them. As DNA, the CDR3 is TGCGCCAGCAGCCAAGATCAGGGTTCCCCTTCCTACGAGCAGTACTTC. This sequence encodes CASSQDQGSPSYEQYF.

This chain joins TRBV11-2 and TRBJ2-7; tentatively, D is TRBD1 (6 bases). The CDR3 contains 15 residues. CDR1 SGHAT and CDR2 FQNNGV come from the germline V gene. V lost 0 bases and J 2 bases, leaving 11 bases between the germline ends. In DNA, the CDR3 is TGTGCCAGCAGCTTAGATCAGGGGCTACCCTACGAGCAGTACTTC. Translating gives CASSLDQGLPYEQYF.

The J gene is TRBJ2-5, the V gene TRBV7-2; 9 nucleotides align to TRBD2. This CDR3 is built from 16 residues. Germline values: CDR1 SGHTA, CDR2 FQGNSA. The junction had 14 bases not matched to a gene; V was cut back by 5 bases and J by 7 bases. CDR3 DNA sequence: TGTGCCAGCAGCCGTTTGGTTGCTAGCGGGGTAGTGACCCAGTACTTC. The encoded protein is CASSRLVASGVVTQYF. Based on the CDR3 plus reference TRBV7-2 and TRBJ2-5, the full variable domain is GAGVSQSPSNKVTEKGKDVELRCDPISGHTALYWYRQSLGQGLEFLIYFQGNSAPDKSGLPSDRFSAERTGGSVSTLTIQRTQQEDSAVYLCASSRLVASGVVTQYFGPGTRLLVL.

This clone occurred a few times. The chain joins TRBV6-1 to TRBJ2-3; 7 nucleotides line up with TRBD2. Germline V lookup: CDR1 MNHNS, CDR2 SASEGT. Trimming removed 5 bases from V and 2 bases from J; junction bases left unmatched: 7. This CDR3 is built from 15 residues. The CDR3 sequence: CASSSERDYTDTQYF. For the CDR3, the DNA is TGTGCCAGCAGTAGTGAGAGGGACTACACAGATACGCAGTATTTT.

This rearrangement joins TRBV18 to TRBJ2-5, with TRBD2 matching over 8 bases. The V gene's germline CDR1 is KGHSH and CDR2 LQKENI. V shed 3 bases and J 2 bases; nucleotides not matched to a gene: 2. The CDR3 contains 14 residues. The CDR3 here is CASSPTSEQETQYF. The CDR3 nucleotides are TGTGCCAGCTCACCGACTAGCGAGCAAGAGACCCAGTACTTC.

The chain is built from TRBV11-1 and TRBJ1-2, with 10 bases that match TRBD1. From germline, CDR1 is SGHAT and CDR2 FQDESV (reference sequence). The CDR3 is made up of 15 amino acids. The J segment lost 4 bases and the V segment lost 5 bases, leaving 7 bases of the junction unmatched. CDR3 nucleotides: TGTGCCAGCAGCCCGCGGGACAGGGGTTTCTATGGCTACACCTTC. Protein sequence: CASSPRDRGFYGYTF.

This clone was found once. The chain couples TRBV9 to TRBJ2-7; no reliable D call. CDR3 length: 15 amino acids. CDR1 and CDR2 (germline): SGDLS, YYNGEE. Trimming stripped 0 bases from V and 3 bases from J, with 13 bases between. CDR3 loop: CASSVGVEAVYEQYF. DNA for the CDR3: TGTGCCAGCAGCGTAGGAGTTGAGGCAGTCTACGAGCAGTACTTC.

This clone has a single count. The chain joins TRBV5-6 to TRBJ2-1; 11 bases are a match to TRBD1. This CDR3 has 15 amino acids. Germline values: CDR1 SGHDT, CDR2 YYEEEE. Trimming cost V 8 bases and J 8 bases; bases outside gene matches: 12. This CDR3 reads CASNDIGTGGDEQFF. CDR3 sequence (DNA): TGTGCCAGTAACGATATAGGGACAGGGGGGGATGAGCAGTTCTTC.

This chain uses TRBV15 with TRBJ1-1; possible D gene TRBD1, 5 bases. CDR1 and CDR2 from the germline V gene are LNHNV and YYDKDF (reference sequence). Trimming removed 1 base from V and 2 bases from J, with 14 bases in between. The CDR3 has 16 residues. DNA for the CDR3: TGTGCCACCAGCAGAGGTACCAGGGCATTCAACACTGAAGCTTTCTTT. Translation: CATSRGTRAFNTEAFF.

V and J are TRBV7-8 and TRBJ2-5; 11 bases match TRBD2. The CDR3 consists of 17 residues. From germline, CDR1 is SGHVS and CDR2 FQNEAQ. V trimming: 1 base; J trimming: 2 bases; junction bases outside the gene matches: 6. In DNA, the CDR3 is TGTGCCAGCAGCTTAGGTCGTACTAGCGGGAGTCAAGAGACCCAGTACTTC. This gives the protein CASSLGRTSGSQETQYF.

This chain connects TRBV30 to TRBJ1-1; 8 bases fit TRBD1. In germline, CDR1 is GTSNPN, CDR2 SVGIG (reference sequence). The V and J ends lost 5 bases and 5 bases, in that order; junction bases with no gene match: 7. This CDR3 has 13 amino acids. CDR3 loop: CAWDRGRVTEAFF. CDR3 nucleotide sequence: TGTGCCTGGGACAGGGGTCGGGTAACTGAAGCTTTCTTT.

The rearrangement uses TRBV10-3 and TRBJ1-1, with D perhaps matching TRBD1 (6 bases). V shed 8 bases and J shed 0 bases, with 13 bases lying between them. Germline CDR1 and CDR2: ENHRY and SYGVKD. This CDR3 is 14 amino acids long. The CDR3 loop reads CAIGRTDMNTEAFF. CDR3 sequence (DNA): TGTGCCATCGGCAGGACAGATATGAACACTGAAGCTTTCTTT.

V usage is TRBV7-9 and J usage is TRBJ2-3; 11 nucleotides align to TRBD2. In germline, CDR1 is SEHNR, CDR2 FQNEAQ (reference sequence). This CDR3 spans 17 amino acids. J was trimmed by 1 base and V by 3 bases; bases with no gene match: 6. CDR3 amino acids: CASSFPLAGGRTDTQYF. CDR3 DNA sequence: TGTGCCAGCAGCTTCCCTCTAGCGGGGGGACGCACAGATACGCAGTATTTT.

This chain uses TRBV19 with TRBJ2-5; 13 nucleotides match TRBD2. The CDR3 has 19 residues. Germline CDR1 LNHDA, CDR2 SQIVND (reference sequence). Unmatched junction bases numbered 19, after V lost 7 bases and J lost 5 bases. For the CDR3, the DNA is TGTGCCAGTAATCCCACTGCGGCGACTAGCGGGGGGCCGGGGGAGACCCAGTACTTC. This encodes CASNPTAATSGGPGETQYF.

This sequence joins TRBV7-9 and TRBJ2-1; a weak D match, TRBD2 (6 bases). CDR1 is SEHNR, CDR2 FQNEAQ, per germline (reference sequence). There are 14 residues in the CDR3. V shed 5 bases and J shed 12 bases, with 20 bases lying between them. The chain's CDR3 is CASSNTGGREGQFF. The DNA of the CDR3 is TGTGCCAGCAGCAACACAGGAGGGCGAGAGGGGCAGTTCTTC.

The chain recombines TRBV7-2 with TRBJ2-1, with 14 positions matching TRBD2. V shed 1 base and J 8 bases; nucleotides not matched to a gene: 10. The germline V gene has CDR1 SGHTA and CDR2 FQGNSA. This CDR3 contains 18 residues. The CDR3 DNA is TGTGCCAGCAGCTTAGAACCGCCGGGACTAGCGGGGGTATATGAGCAGTTCTTC. This translates into CASSLEPPGLAGVYEQFF.

J is TRBJ2-7 and V is TRBV6-5; TRBD1 matches at 7 bases. The CDR3 length is 15 residues. V gave up 2 bases and J gave up 2 bases; unmatched junction bases: 6. Germline assignment: CDR1 MNHEY and CDR2 SVGAGI. The CDR3 spells CASSYVQGSTYEQYF. In nucleotides, the CDR3 is TGTGCCAGCAGTTACGTACAGGGGTCTACCTACGAGCAGTACTTC.

The rearrangement links TRBV4-1 to TRBJ2-1; 12 bases are shared with TRBD2. Germline assignment: CDR1 MGHRA and CDR2 YSYEKL. The CDR3 length is 16 residues. Trimming cost V 1 base and J 7 bases; bases outside gene matches: 5. The CDR3 protein is CASSQGLAGGMNEQFF. CDR3 in DNA: TGCGCCAGCAGCCAAGGTCTAGCGGGGGGGATGAATGAGCAGTTCTTC.

The J gene is TRBJ2-3, the V gene TRBV4-2; D call uncertain. V lost 1 base to trimming and J lost 3 bases, with 11 bases between them. The CDR3 covers 15 residues. Germline V gene sequence: CDR1 LGHNA, CDR2 YNFKEQ. CDR3 region: CASSQGLAGTDTQYF. The CDR3 DNA reads TGTGCCAGCAGCCAAGGACTCGCTGGGACAGATACGCAGTATTTT.

The genes are TRBV18 and TRBJ2-7; 7 bases fit TRBD1. CDR3 length equals 16 residues. CDR1 is KGHSH and CDR2 is LQKENI in the germline V gene. The J segment lost 3 bases and the V segment lost 3 bases, leaving 11 bases of the junction unmatched. This CDR3 reads CASSPPPSTGNYEQYF. The CDR3 bases are TGTGCCAGCTCACCCCCACCTTCGACAGGGAACTACGAGCAGTACTTC.

This chain links TRBV14 with TRBJ2-1; 8 bases agree with TRBD2. After removal of 6 bases from V and 0 bases from J, the junction contained 10 bases not matched to a gene. The CDR3 contains 17 residues. CDR1 and CDR2 (germline): SGHDN, FVKESK. The chain's CDR3 is CASSNLGTSSSYNEQFF. CDR3 coding DNA: TGTGCCAGCAGTAACCTCGGGACTAGTAGCTCCTACAATGAGCAGTTCTTC. The variable domain in full, completed from reference TRBV14 and TRBJ2-1, reads EAGVTQFPSHSVIEKGQTVTLRCDPISGHDNLYWYRRVMGKEIKFLLHFVKESKQDESGMPNNRFLAERTGGTYSTLKVQPAELEDSGVYFCASSNLGTSSSYNEQFFGPGTRLTVL.

This clone was observed a single time. The CDR3 sequence: CASSFRGSDTGELFF. The CDR3 region has the DNA TGTGCCAGCAGCTTTAGGGGGTCGGACACCGGGGAGCTGTTTTTT. This chain links TRBV11-2 with TRBJ2-2; D perhaps matches TRBD1 (6 bases). V was pared by 3 bases and J by 3 bases, with 11 bases between. Germline-derived CDR1 and CDR2 are SGHAT and FQNNGV. The CDR3 length is 15 residues.